This is a list of T cell receptor beta chains from one sample in a study of blood T cell repertoires in COVID-19. Sequencing used immunoSEQ multiplex PCR; TCRdb keeps in-frame clones, though not all of them. The table has some 260,000 clones, approximately 85% seen once; the top ten hold around 0.8%. Source material: peripheral blood. The receptor set was obtained from a young woman with acute or convalescent COVID-19. Each CDR3 is given with its conserved first and last residue. Each record gives: J gene, clone size, V gene, D gene, CDR3 protein, CDR3 DNA. A D gene is named only where the DNA matches it firmly. Size tells how often a clone was seen (once, few, many) or the class of an expanded clone, and some rows leave it out.

TRBJ2-1 NA TRBV19 NA CASSISGLSYNEQFF TGTGCCAGTAGTATTTCTGGACTTTCCTACAATGAGCAGTTCTTC
TRBJ2-3 NA TRBV24-1 TRBD2 CATSDLGSGGDTQYF TGTGCCACCAGTGATTTGGGCTCGGGGGGAGATACGCAGTATTTT
TRBJ2-2 few TRBV5-1 TRBD1 CASSHLTGIAVNTGELFF TGCGCCAGCAGCCACCTGACAGGGATTGCGGTGAACACCGGGGAGCTGTTTTTT
TRBJ2-3 NA TRBV19 TRBD2 CASRGLAGEGGTDTQYF TGTGCCAGTAGAGGCCTAGCGGGAGAAGGGGGCACAGATACGCAGTATTTT
TRBJ1-1 NA TRBV11-3 NA CASSSGVSNTEAFF TGTGCCAGCAGCTCAGGGGTCTCGAACACTGAAGCTTTCTTT
TRBJ2-1 NA TRBV19 TRBD2 CASSIPVLAGGVSEQFF TGTGCCAGTAGTATTCCCGTACTAGCGGGAGGGGTCAGTGAGCAGTTCTTC
TRBJ2-5 NA TRBV7-2 TRBD2 CASSLVPAAGAGAQYF TGTGCCAGCAGCTTAGTTCCGGCAGCGGGAGCAGGTGCCCAGTACTTC
TRBJ2-1 NA TRBV7-3 NA CASSFPGTYNEQFF TGTGCCAGCAGCTTCCCCGGGACTTACAATGAGCAGTTCTTC
TRBJ2-1 NA TRBV11-3 NA CASSLYAGSGYNEQFF TGTGCCAGCAGCTTATATGCAGGATCGGGGTACAATGAGCAGTTCTTC
TRBJ1-1 NA TRBV30 NA CAWSPGMNTEAFF TGTGCCTGGAGTCCAGGTATGAACACTGAAGCTTTCTTT
TRBJ2-2 NA TRBV7-2 NA CASSSPTRGPTGELFF TGTGCCAGCAGCTCCCCGACTAGGGGGCCCACCGGGGAGCTGTTTTTT
TRBJ1-2 NA TRBV15 NA CATSRGRQAHTRYGYTF TGTGCCACCAGCAGAGGGAGGCAGGCCCATACTCGCTATGGCTACACCTTC
TRBJ2-2 NA TRBV6-1 NA CASSEVGTQTGELFF TGTGCCAGCAGTGAAGTGGGGACACAAACCGGGGAGCTGTTTTTT
TRBJ2-1 NA TRBV3-1/TRBV3-2 TRBD2 CASSQSTGGRPPSYNEQFF TGTGCCAGCAGCCAATCAACCGGCGGGAGGCCCCCCTCCTACAATGAGCAGTTCTTC
TRBJ2-7 NA TRBV13 TRBD2 CASSSSGASGSVVSYEQYF TGTGCCAGCAGTTCCTCGGGGGCTAGCGGGAGTGTGGTCTCCTACGAGCAGTACTTC
TRBJ1-2 NA TRBV7-2 TRBD1 CASSLYPTPRTGVNYGYTF TGTGCCAGCAGCCTATACCCTACCCCAAGGACAGGGGTTAACTATGGCTACACCTTC
TRBJ1-5 NA TRBV6-5 NA CASSYSVQRGNQPQHF TGTGCCAGCAGTTACTCTGTCCAACGAGGGAATCAGCCCCAGCATTTT
TRBJ1-5 NA TRBV5-8 TRBD1 CASSIEDRGHQPQHF TGTGCCAGCAGCATAGAGGACAGGGGCCATCAGCCCCAGCATTTT
TRBJ2-3 NA TRBV2 NA CASSARQTASTDTQYF TGTGCCAGCAGTGCCCGACAGACTGCTAGCACAGATACGCAGTATTTT
TRBJ1-5 NA TRBV24-1 TRBD1 CATSDPDRAKNQPQHF TGTGCCACCAGTGATCCCGACAGGGCTAAAAATCAGCCCCAGCATTTT
TRBJ2-5 NA TRBV10-2 TRBD2 CASFSGLAASETQYF TGCGCCAGCTTCTCGGGACTAGCCGCTTCAGAGACCCAGTACTTC
TRBJ2-7 NA TRBV5-6 NA CASSLRGGVYEQYF TGTGCCAGCAGCCTGAGGGGAGGAGTCTACGAGCAGTACTTC
TRBJ2-7 NA TRBV19 TRBD2 CASTTTSGYEQYF TGTGCCAGTACGACGACTAGCGGCTACGAGCAGTACTTC
TRBJ2-3 NA TRBV4-3 NA CASSQDGGGRTDTQYF TGCGCCAGCAGCCAAGATGGGGGCGGGAGAACAGATACGCAGTATTTT
TRBJ2-5 NA TRBV7-3 TRBD2 CASSLGLGVQETQYF TGTGCCAGCAGCTTAGGACTAGGGGTCCAAGAGACCCAGTACTTC
TRBJ1-5 NA TRBV3-1/TRBV3-2 TRBD1 CASSHDRVQQPQHF TGTGCCAGCAGCCACGACAGGGTTCAACAGCCCCAGCATTTT
TRBJ2-5 NA TRBV15 NA CATSRGTDQTQYF TGTGCCACCAGCAGAGGGACAGACCAGACCCAGTACTTC
TRBJ2-1 NA TRBV30 TRBD2 CAWTYLAGGFAEQFF TGTGCCTGGACCTACCTAGCGGGAGGTTTCGCTGAGCAGTTCTTC
TRBJ2-7 NA TRBV18 NA CASSLNPGQMGGEQYF TGTGCCAGCTCACTAAACCCGGGGCAAATGGGGGGCGAGCAGTACTTC
TRBJ2-7 NA TRBV6-4 TRBD1 CARSLGTASYEQYF TGTGCCAGATCCCTCGGGACAGCCTCCTACGAGCAGTACTTC
TRBJ2-4 NA TRBV6-5 NA CASRTGGKNIQYF TGTGCCAGCAGAACCGGGGGTAAAAACATTCAGTACTTC
TRBJ2-5 NA TRBV11-3 TRBD1 CASSTRDRGETQYF TGTGCCAGCAGCACCCGGGACAGGGGAGAGACCCAGTACTTC
TRBJ2-1 NA TRBV5-8 TRBD2 CASSLDIAGYNEQFF TGTGCCAGCAGCTTGGATATAGCGGGATACAATGAGCAGTTCTTC
TRBJ2-7 few TRBV7-2 TRBD1 CASNTGASKIYEQYF TGTGCCAGTAATACAGGGGCCTCAAAAATCTACGAGCAGTACTTC
TRBJ2-7 few TRBV5-1 NA CASSLDGYEQYF TGCGCCAGCAGCTTGGACGGGTACGAGCAGTACTTC
TRBJ1-2 once TRBV7-2 TRBD1 CASRSGTGDLGYTF TGTGCCAGCAGATCCGGGACAGGGGATTTAGGCTACACCTTC
TRBJ1-1 NA TRBV5-6 TRBD1 CASSLGWTGGFTEAFF TGTGCCAGCAGCTTGGGTTGGACAGGGGGTTTCACTGAAGCTTTCTTT
TRBJ2-7 NA TRBV21-1 NA CASSKGGPDNTSEVLCSYEQYF TGTGCCAGCAGCAAAGGGGGCCCAGACAACACTTCTGAAGTACTTTGTTCCTACGAGCAGTACTTC
TRBJ1-2 NA TRBV7-9 TRBD1 CASSFKGRGDYTF TGTGCCAGCAGCTTCAAGGGCAGGGGGGACTACACCTTC
TRBJ2-6 NA TRBV6-6 NA CAIKLSSGANVLTF TGTGCCATCAAACTTAGCTCTGGGGCCAACGTCCTGACTTTC
TRBJ1-2 NA TRBV19 NA CASSIPREVNYGYTF TGTGCCAGTAGTATACCAAGAGAAGTTAACTATGGCTACACCTTC
TRBJ2-1 NA TRBV5-1 TRBD2 CASSLSPGGAVNEQFF TGCGCCAGCAGCCTTTCGCCGGGAGGGGCGGTCAATGAGCAGTTCTTC
TRBJ2-1 NA TRBV3-1/TRBV3-2 TRBD2 CASSRSSGRYNEQFF TGTGCCAGCAGCCGGTCTAGCGGGAGATACAATGAGCAGTTCTTC
TRBJ1-6 NA TRBV9 NA CASSVAGGNSPLHF TGTGCCAGCAGCGTAGCCGGGGGAAATTCACCCCTCCACTTT
TRBJ1-5 NA TRBV30 TRBD1 CAWSTGVNQPQHF TGTGCCTGGTCTACAGGGGTGAATCAGCCCCAGCATTTT
TRBJ2-7 NA TRBV11-3 TRBD2 CASSLGSSGSSYEQYF TGTGCCAGCAGCTTAGGTTCTAGCGGGAGCTCCTACGAGCAGTACTTC
TRBJ1-1 NA TRBV25-1 NA CASRTGGVPEAFF TGTGCCAGCAGGACGGGGGGGGTCCCTGAAGCTTTCTTT
TRBJ1-6 NA TRBV7-2 NA CASSSRWGDHNSPLHF TGTGCCAGCAGCTCAAGATGGGGGGATCATAATTCACCCCTCCACTTT
TRBJ2-5 NA TRBV15 NA CATSREPGIGETQYF TGTGCCACCAGCAGAGAGCCGGGTATCGGGGAGACCCAGTACTTC
TRBJ2-2 NA TRBV7-6 NA CASSLTGSGELFF TGTGCCAGCAGCTTAACGGGATCCGGGGAGCTGTTTTTT